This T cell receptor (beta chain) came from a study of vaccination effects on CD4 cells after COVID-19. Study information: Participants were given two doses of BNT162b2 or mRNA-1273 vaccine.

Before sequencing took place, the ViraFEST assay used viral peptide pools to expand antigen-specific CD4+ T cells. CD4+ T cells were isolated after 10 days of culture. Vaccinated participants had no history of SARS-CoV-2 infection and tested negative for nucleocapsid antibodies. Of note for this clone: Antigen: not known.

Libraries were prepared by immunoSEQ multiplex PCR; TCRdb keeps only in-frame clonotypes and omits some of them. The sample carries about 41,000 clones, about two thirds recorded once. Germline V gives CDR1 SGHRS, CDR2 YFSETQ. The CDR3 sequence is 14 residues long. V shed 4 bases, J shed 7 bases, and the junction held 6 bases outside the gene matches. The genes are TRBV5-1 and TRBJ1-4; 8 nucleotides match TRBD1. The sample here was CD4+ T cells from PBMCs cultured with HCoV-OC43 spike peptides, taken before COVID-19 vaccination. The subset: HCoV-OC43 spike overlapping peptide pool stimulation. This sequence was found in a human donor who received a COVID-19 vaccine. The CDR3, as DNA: TGCGCCAGCAGCGCACAGGGGGTCGGTGAAAAACTGTTTTTT. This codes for CASSAQGVGEKLFF.